A selection of T cell receptor beta chains follows, all from one sample in a study of blood T cells in healthy people across ages. TCRdb independently ran MiXCR on the 5' RACE reads; one entry per CDR3 protein. The table lists under 800,000 distinct CDR3 sequences, 35% to 45% of them singletons, with 20% to 25% in the top ten. The specimen was blood. The source of these receptors is a woman aged 55-69 years in good health. Each CDR3 is given with its conserved first and last residue. Each record gives: CDR3 length, D gene, clone size, V gene, J gene, CDR3 protein, CDR3 DNA. A D gene is named only where the DNA matches it firmly. Rows may omit the clone size; those that give it use once, few, many or a size class.

length: 15; D: TRBD2; size: .; V: TRBV6-2/TRBV6-3; J: TRBJ2-1; CDR3: CASSYVREIYNEQFF; DNA: TGTGCCAGCAGTTACGTGCGGGAGATTTACAATGAGCAGTTCTTC
length: 14; D: .; size: .; V: TRBV20-1; J: TRBJ2-1; CDR3: CSVFSGLSYNEQFF; DNA: TGCAGTGTGTTTTCCGGACTTTCTTACAATGAGCAGTTCTTC
length: 18; D: TRBD2; size: .; V: TRBV7-8; J: TRBJ2-1; CDR3: CASSSQGTSALIYNEQFF; DNA: TGTGCCAGCAGCTCCCAGGGGACTAGCGCCCTGATCTACAATGAGCAGTTCTTC
length: 17; D: TRBD1; size: .; V: TRBV10-3; J: TRBJ2-3; CDR3: CAISESRGQGLTDTQYF; DNA: TGTGCCATCAGTGAGTCGAGGGGACAGGGGCTCACAGATACGCAGTATTTT
length: 15; D: .; size: once; V: TRBV9; J: TRBJ2-7; CDR3: CASSGLVGSYNEQYF; DNA: TGTGCCAGCAGCGGACTGGTCGGGAGCTACAATGAGCAGTACTTC
length: 12; D: .; size: .; V: TRBV29-1; J: TRBJ2-5; CDR3: CSVEARKETQYF; DNA: TGCAGCGTTGAGGCTAGAAAAGAGACCCAGTACTTC
length: 17; D: .; size: .; V: TRBV5-1; J: TRBJ2-2; CDR3: CASSLRSSEHKTGELFF; DNA: TGCGCCAGCAGCCTCCGTTCTAGCGAGCATAAAACCGGGGAGCTGTTTTTT
length: 15; D: .; size: .; V: TRBV28; J: TRBJ2-3; CDR3: CASSLSDTSTDTQYF; DNA: TGTGCCAGCAGTCTTAGCGATACTAGCACAGATACGCAGTATTTT
length: 11; D: .; size: .; V: TRBV30; J: TRBJ2-1; CDR3: CAWKGGNEQFF; DNA: TGTGCCTGGAAGGGGGGGAATGAGCAGTTCTTC
length: 13; D: .; size: few; V: TRBV7-9; J: TRBJ1-1; CDR3: CASSLDPDREAFF; DNA: TGTGCCAGCAGCTTAGACCCGGATCGGGAAGCTTTCTTT
length: 16; D: TRBD2; size: .; V: TRBV27; J: TRBJ2-5; CDR3: CASRKNLAGGKETQYF; DNA: TGTGCCAGCAGGAAGAATCTAGCGGGAGGGAAAGAGACCCAGTACTTC
length: 13; D: .; size: few; V: TRBV29-1; J: TRBJ2-3; CDR3: CSAIRGLLWAQYF; DNA: TGCAGCGCAATCCGGGGACTCCTATGGGCGCAGTATTTT
length: 14; D: TRBD2; size: few; V: TRBV29-1; J: TRBJ2-1; CDR3: CSVQSGRTYNEQFF; DNA: TGCAGCGTTCAAAGCGGGAGAACCTACAATGAGCAGTTCTTC
length: 17; D: TRBD2; size: .; V: TRBV11-1; J: TRBJ2-1; CDR3: CASSFFSGLAGGDEQFF; DNA: TGTGCCAGCAGCTTCTTCTCGGGACTAGCGGGGGGAGATGAGCAGTTCTTC
length: 11; D: .; size: once; V: TRBV20-1; J: TRBJ1-5; CDR3: CSVRGNQPQHF; DNA: TGCAGTGTAAGGGGTAATCAGCCCCAGCATTTT
length: 12; D: .; size: .; V: TRBV20-1; J: TRBJ2-7; CDR3: CSASVQGCEQYF; DNA: TGCAGTGCTAGTGTACAGGGATGCGAGCAGTACTTC